This T cell receptor (beta chain) was documented in a study of identical twins (dated by TCRdb to about 2016). For the study in its entirety: TCR alpha and beta repertoires from monozygotic twins, unrelated adults of various ages and cord blood were deep-sequenced to test whether fetal clonotypes persist. To rule out contamination, replicate twin experiments were performed at different times with different library preparation protocols. The research as a whole found: Fewer insertions were carried by abundant cord blood beta clonotypes; a weaker similar trend was observed in young adult naive repertoires, while no such trend was observed in memory repertoires. A weaker excess of twin sharing was found in beta out-of-frame sequences because the signal-to-noise ratio was lowered by fewer shared sequences. Out-of-frame TCR alpha sequences shared between twins showed an excess of low generation-probability sequences compared with coincidental sharing between unrelated individuals. Invariant T cells such as MAIT and iNKT could partly confound zero-insertion analyses, though diverse VJ usage argued against this for most clonotypes. In monozygotic twins, out-of-frame TCR alpha sharing was systematically underestimated by recombination models, although the models agreed with sharing between unrelated individuals. Because the same donors could not be followed over many years, the conclusions relied on cross-sectional statistical analysis.

All donors were healthy Caucasians. Miltenyi CD45RO+ enrichment and human naive T-cell isolation kits were used to isolate memory (CD45RO+) and naive T cells from PBMC. Including cysteine and phenylalanine, the CDR3 has 16 amino acids. CDR3 DNA is the only sequence kept; it has 48 bases, read in frame from the first base. From V the trimming removes 4 bases and from J it removes 8 bases, while the gene matches leave 8 bases of the junction unaccounted for. Via the germline V gene, CDR1 is SGDLS and CDR2 YYNGEE. Preparation of the library involved 5' RACE. Reads for this sample came from an Illumina HiSeq 2000. A universal primer binding site was added through template switching, and the final cDNA carried a unique molecular identifier so that TCR cDNA molecules could be counted accurately. Specific primers in the conserved constant-segment region were used to synthesize first-strand cDNA for the TCR alpha and beta chains. Each cDNA library was double barcoded, with a SMART-Mk sample barcode plus Illumina barcodes, to control for contamination. TruSeq adapter sequences along with Illumina sample barcodes were introduced in two successive PCR steps. Sequencing of the TCR alpha and beta cDNA libraries was done on the Illumina HiSeq platform using custom primers. On the study's bioinformatics: MiGEC was used to process raw reads and extract unique molecular identifiers, and MiXCR was used to find CDR3 positions. Recombination models were inferred per individual with the repgenHMM and IGoR tools using an EM algorithm. Shared clonotypes were analyzed with the tcR package in R, and sharing was normalized by the product of cloneset sizes. To study raw recombination free of thymic and clonal selection effects, out-of-frame nonproductive sequences were analyzed. In TCRdb, the public reads were trimmed at Q25 with fastp and aligned with MiXCR, with productive beta chains retained. CDR3 protein sequences are deduplicated, and each keeps its most common genes and DNA. TCRdb, not the authors, supplied the V and J calls. The sample table records about 220,000 distinct CDR3 sequences; roughly 9.4% of these occur just once. Of the sample, 5.1% falls within the top ten clones.

Notes on this clonotype: Which antigen it targets is not known. Base-call qualities are not available, and no considerably larger clone is one nucleotide away.

Specimen: memory (CD45RO+) T cells sorted from blood. The cell subset or site label corresponds to: CD45RO+ enriched T cells. The sequence derives from a woman between 18 and 29 years old in good health. The V and J segments used are TRBV9 and TRBJ2-1, and 14 junctional nucleotides match TRBD2. Read as DNA, the sequence is TGTGCCAGCAGCCCCCGACTAGCGGGAGGGACCGATGAGCAGTTCTTC. It codes for CASSPRLAGGTDEQFF.